Below, 25 T cell receptor beta chains from the same sample are listed, as sequenced in a study of vaccination effects on CD4 cells after COVID-19. The table came from immunoSEQ multiplex PCR; TCRdb's copy has only in-frame clones and leaves some out. Of about 17,000 clones listed, about 74% are singletons. No antigen is known for these receptors. Sequencing was preceded by expansion of antigen-specific CD4+ T cells with viral peptide pools in the ViraFEST assay. Following an approximately ten-day culture, CD4+ T cells were purified. By PCR, the person was confirmed to have had SARS-CoV-2 infection between March and December 2020. Each participant was administered two doses of either the BNT162b2 or the mRNA-1273 vaccine. The sample in question was CD4+ T cells from PBMCs cultured with SARS-CoV-2 spike peptides, obtained after COVID-19 vaccination. These receptors were taken from a human donor who had a prior SARS-CoV-2 infection.

V gene TRBV3-1 (or the pseudogene TRBV3-2) combines with J gene TRBJ1-1, with a weak D call TRBD1 (6 bases). The germline V gene encodes CDR1 LGHDT and CDR2 YNNKEL (reference sequence). With 4 bases removed from V and 1 base from J, the gap between germline ends came to 10 bases. This CDR3 region has 14 residues. The DNA of the CDR3 is TGTGCCAGCAGCCCACAGGGAAAGAACACTGAAGCTTTCTTT. Protein sequence: CASSPQGKNTEAFF.

The genes are TRBV5-1 and TRBJ2-7, with a weak D call TRBD2 (6 bases). CDR3 length: 16 residues. With 0 bases removed from V and 7 bases from J, the gap between germline ends came to 20 bases. The V gene's germline CDR1 is SGHRS and CDR2 YFSETQ. The CDR3 DNA reads as TGCGCCAGCAGCTTGGAGGTTGTGGGTAGCGGCCAGGAGCAGTACTTC. Its translation: CASSLEVVGSGQEQYF.

The chain couples TRBV15 to TRBJ1-3; D remains ambiguous. The CDR3 spans 16 residues. Between the trimmed V and J ends, which lost 0 bases and 0 bases, there was a span of 9 bases. The germline CDR1 and CDR2 sequences are LNHNV and YYDKDF (reference sequence). CDR3 sequence: CATSRDLAASGNTIYF. Written as DNA, the CDR3 is TGTGCCACCAGCAGAGATCTTGCGGCCTCTGGAAACACCATATATTTT.

The chain has TRBV3-1 (or the pseudogene TRBV3-2) and TRBJ2-7, with D possibly called TRBD1 or TRBD2 (6 bases each). This CDR3 has 13 residues. Germline V gives CDR1 LGHDT, CDR2 YNNKEL (reference sequence). Trimming pared 0 bases from V and 9 bases from J, leaving 12 bases between. The CDR3 sequence is CASSQDGGVRQYF. CDR3 nucleotides: TGTGCCAGCAGCCAAGACGGGGGCGTGAGGCAGTACTTC.

V and J are TRBV18 and TRBJ2-3, with D possibly TRBD2 on 5 matching bases. The CDR3 contains 14 residues. The germline V gene encodes CDR1 KGHSH and CDR2 LQKENI. The V end was cut by 6 bases, the J end by 3 bases, with 13 bases between. CDR3 nucleotides: TGTGCCAGCTCGGATCTAGCTGTAACAGATACGCAGTATTTT. It specifies CASSDLAVTDTQYF.

This clone showed up just a few times. The chain uses TRBV19 and TRBJ2-2; D assignment may be TRBD1 or TRBD2 (5 bases each). Trimming shortened V by 8 bases and J by 1 base, and 26 bases separated the two germline ends. Germline CDR1 and CDR2: LNHDA and SQIVND (reference sequence). The CDR3 loop spans 19 amino acids. This CDR3 is CASSKWGSRVSKNTGELFF. As DNA, the CDR3 is TGTGCCAGTTCCAAATGGGGGAGTAGGGTCTCCAAGAACACCGGGGAGCTGTTTTTT. Together with reference TRBV19 and TRBJ2-2, the CDR3 gives the full variable domain: DGGITQSPKYLFRKEGQNVTLSCEQNLNHDAMYWYRQDPGQGLRLIYYSQIVNDFQKGDIAEGYSVSREKKESFPLTVTSAQKNPTAFYLCASSKWGSRVSKNTGELFFGEGSRLTVL.

The chain combines TRBV9 with TRBJ2-7; 9 bases agree with TRBD1. This CDR3 has 16 residues. Trimming took 4 bases from V and 7 from J; bases not matched to a gene: 15. Germline CDR1 and CDR2: SGDLS and YYNGEE. The CDR3 is CASSLIGDRDPGEQYF. CDR3 DNA: TGTGCCAGCAGCTTGATCGGGGACAGGGATCCTGGAGAGCAGTACTTC. Full variable domain (outside the CDR3, taken from reference TRBV9 and TRBJ2-7): DSGVTQTPKHLITATGQRVTLRCSPRSGDLSVYWYQQSLDQGLQFLIQYYNGEERAKGNILERFSAQQFPDLHSELNLSSLELGDSALYFCASSLIGDRDPGEQYFGPGTRLTVT.

This clone turned up a few times. The chain employs TRBV6-5 and TRBJ1-2, with 11 bases fitting TRBD1. This CDR3 comprises 14 residues. CDR1 and CDR2 (germline): MNHEY, SVGAGI. V lost 4 bases and J lost 4; bases outside the gene matches: 2. CDR3 in amino acids: CASSWTGGAYGYTF. DNA for the CDR3: TGTGCCAGCAGTTGGACAGGGGGCGCCTATGGCTACACCTTC.

This clone has just a few counts. The chain carries TRBV9 and TRBJ2-7; no definite D call. There are 14 residues in the CDR3. V was shortened by 4 bases and J by 4 bases, with 15 bases between the two germline ends. Germline V gives CDR1 SGDLS, CDR2 YYNGEE. The CDR3 loop reads CASSLENRAYEQYF. The DNA for the CDR3 is TGTGCCAGCAGCTTAGAGAACCGGGCGTACGAGCAGTACTTC. Full variable domain (rest looked up from reference TRBV9 and TRBJ2-7): DSGVTQTPKHLITATGQRVTLRCSPRSGDLSVYWYQQSLDQGLQFLIQYYNGEERAKGNILERFSAQQFPDLHSELNLSSLELGDSALYFCASSLENRAYEQYFGPGTRLTVT.

The rearrangement links TRBV12-3 or TRBV12-4 to TRBJ2-3; D gene unclear. V was shortened by 3 bases and J by 5 bases, with 6 bases between the two germline ends. The CDR3 is made up of 12 amino acids. CDR3 sequence: CASSLTGDTQYF. CDR3 DNA sequence: TGTGCCAGCAGTTTGACTGGAGATACGCAGTATTTT.

V is TRBV27 and J is TRBJ2-1, with a tentative D call TRBD1 (5 bases). Trimming pared 3 bases from V and 9 bases from J, leaving 12 bases between. The germline V gene has CDR1 MNHEY and CDR2 SMNVEV (reference sequence). The CDR3 length is 13 residues. The CDR3 is CASSFNGHGEQFF. CDR3 coding DNA: TGTGCCAGCAGTTTTAATGGACACGGTGAGCAGTTCTTC.

The CDR3 spells CASSQDLLAITNTGELFF. The DNA for the CDR3 is TGTGCCAGCAGCCAAGATCTCCTAGCGATAACGAACACCGGGGAGCTGTTTTTT. The rearrangement links TRBV4-2 to TRBJ2-2; D perhaps matches TRBD2 (6 bases). Trimming removed 0 bases from V and 0 bases from J, with 14 bases in between. Germline V gives CDR1 LGHNA, CDR2 YNFKEQ. There are 18 residues in the CDR3.

This chain links TRBV5-4 with TRBJ2-5; possibly TRBD2 for D (7 bases). Germline V gene sequence: CDR1 SGHNT, CDR2 YYREEE (reference sequence). The CDR3 contains 15 residues. V lost 0 bases, J lost 5 bases, and 14 bases lay in between. CDR3 coding DNA: TGTGCCAGCAGCTTGGGGGCGGGGGCACGGGAGACCCAGTACTTC. This sequence encodes CASSLGAGARETQYF.

The rearrangement joins TRBV5-1 to TRBJ1-1; D ambiguous. The CDR3 consists of 14 residues. The germline V and J ends were trimmed by 4 bases and 2 bases, with 12 bases remaining between them. The germline V gene has CDR1 SGHRS and CDR2 YFSETQ. The CDR3 reads CASSPSTANTEAFF. CDR3 coding DNA: TGCGCCAGCAGCCCAAGTACAGCAAACACTGAAGCTTTCTTT. The variable domain in full, with the rest retrieved from reference TRBV5-1 and TRBJ1-1, is KAGVTQTPRYLIKTRGQQVTLSCSPISGHRSVSWYQQTPGQGLQFLFEYFSETQRNKGNFPGRFSGRQFSNSRSEMNVSTLELGDSALYLCASSPSTANTEAFFGQGTRLTVV.

The chain couples TRBV10-3 to TRBJ1-4, with TRBD1 matching over 7 bases. CDR3 length equals 15 residues. The germline CDR1 and CDR2 sequences are ENHRY and SYGVKD. With 0 bases clipped from V and 8 bases from J, the junction kept 6 bases outside the gene matches. The chain's CDR3 is CAISESVGGAEKLFF. For the CDR3, the DNA is TGTGCCATCAGTGAGTCGGTAGGGGGCGCGGAAAAACTGTTTTTT.

The V call is TRBV4-3, the J call TRBJ1-4, with 9 bases matching TRBD1. The J segment lost 5 bases and the V segment lost 4 bases, leaving 8 bases of the junction unmatched. Germline V gene data show CDR1 as LGHNA and CDR2 as YSLEER. The CDR3 has 16 residues. As DNA, the CDR3 is TGCGCCAGCAGCCCTGGACAGGGGAGAGGGAATGAAAAACTGTTTTTT. As protein: CASSPGQGRGNEKLFF.

The chain uses TRBV6-4 and TRBJ1-5, with 10 bases that match TRBD1. The CDR3 totals 15 residues. V lost 5 bases to trimming and J lost 2 bases; unmatched junction nucleotides: 3. CDR1 is MRHNA, CDR2 SNTAGT, per germline. CDR3: CASSPGTGGNQPQHF. CDR3 nucleotides: TGTGCCAGCAGTCCCGGGACAGGGGGCAATCAGCCCCAGCATTTT.

The V and J genes are TRBV2 and TRBJ1-1; 7 bases agree with TRBD1. The CDR3 extends over 18 amino acids. Trimming at V came to 4 bases and at J to 2 bases, leaving 16 bases not matched to a gene. Germline V CDR1 and CDR2: SNHLY, FYNNEI. The CDR3 nucleotides are TGTGCCAGCAGTGGGCGGGGGGGAGGGGGCGAGTATAACACTGAAGCTTTCTTT. This codes for CASSGRGGGGEYNTEAFF.

The chain recombines TRBV30 with TRBJ1-2; 7 bases align to TRBD1. CDR1 is GTSNPN and CDR2 is SVGIG in the germline V gene (reference sequence). J was trimmed by 4 bases and V by 5 bases; bases with no gene match: 7. The CDR3 runs to 13 residues. DNA of the CDR3: TGTGCCTGGGAACACAGGGGTAGCTATGGCTACACCTTC. This encodes CAWEHRGSYGYTF.

This chain joins TRBV5-1 and TRBJ2-2; 8 positions match TRBD1. Germline-derived CDR1 and CDR2 are SGHRS and YFSETQ. The CDR3 consists of 16 residues. Trimming took 3 bases from V and 4 from J; bases not matched to a gene: 8. The CDR3: CASSSLRQGTTGELFF. The DNA of the CDR3 is TGCGCCAGCAGCTCCCTACGACAGGGGACCACCGGGGAGCTGTTTTTT.

The chain is built from TRBV4-1 and TRBJ1-4; TRBD1 might be the D (6 bases). The ends were cut back, 5 bases at V and 5 bases at J, with 15 bases in the middle. Germline V lookup: CDR1 MGHRA, CDR2 YSYEKL. The CDR3 runs to 15 residues. In DNA, the CDR3 is TGCGCCAGCAGCATGGCCACCGGGGGCAATGAAAAACTGTTTTTT. Translated, it gives CASSMATGGNEKLFF.

The chain combines TRBV5-8 with TRBJ2-3; 11 nucleotides agree with TRBD2. Trimming cost V 0 bases and J 0 bases; bases outside gene matches: 3. Germline V gene sequence: CDR1 SGHTS, CDR2 YDEGEE. This CDR3 comprises 17 residues. Written as DNA, the CDR3 is TGTGCCAGCAGCTTGGCTCTAGCGGGAGGTAGCACAGATACGCAGTATTTT. This sequence encodes CASSLALAGGSTDTQYF.

This clone came up a few times. The chain recombines TRBV18 with TRBJ2-7, with 7 nucleotides matching TRBD1. CDR3 size: 15 residues. Germline CDR1 KGHSH, CDR2 LQKENI. V dropped 6 bases and J dropped 2; count of bases not matched to a gene: 10. CDR3 sequence (DNA): TGTGCCAGCTCGTTCACCGGGACAGCAGCCTACGAGCAGTACTTC. The encoded protein is CASSFTGTAAYEQYF.

The V and J genes are TRBV11-2 and TRBJ1-3, with 7 bases identical to TRBD1. In germline, CDR1 is SGHAT, CDR2 FQNNGV. V shed 4 bases and J 8 bases; nucleotides not matched to a gene: 5. The length of the CDR3 is 13 residues. The CDR3 nucleotides are TGTGCCAGCAGCTCGACAGGGCGGTACACCATATATTTT. Translated: CASSSTGRYTIYF.

The CDR3 sequence is CASSSLRGEQYF. CDR3 sequence (DNA): TGTGCCAGCTCAAGCCTACGGGGGGAGCAGTACTTC. The chain employs TRBV18 and TRBJ2-7; D may be TRBD2 (6 bases). CDR3 length equals 12 residues. Germline-derived CDR1 and CDR2 are KGHSH and LQKENI. The V and J ends lost 5 bases and 7 bases respectively, with 12 bases between them.